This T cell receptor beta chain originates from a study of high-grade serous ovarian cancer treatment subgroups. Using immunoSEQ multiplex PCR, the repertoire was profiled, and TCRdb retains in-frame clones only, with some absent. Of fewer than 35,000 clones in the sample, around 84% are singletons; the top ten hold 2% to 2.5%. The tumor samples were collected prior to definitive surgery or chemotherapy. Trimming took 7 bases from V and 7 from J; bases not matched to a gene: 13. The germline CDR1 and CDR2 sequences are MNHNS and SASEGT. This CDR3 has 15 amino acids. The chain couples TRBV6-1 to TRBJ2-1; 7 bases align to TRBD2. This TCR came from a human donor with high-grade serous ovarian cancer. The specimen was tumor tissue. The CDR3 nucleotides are TGTGCCAGCAAATTAGATAGCGGGCCCCCTAATGAGCAGTTCTTC. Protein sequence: CASKLDSGPPNEQFF.